Presented here are 18 T cell receptor beta chains from one specimen sequenced in a study of neoadjuvant anti-PD-1 for oral cavity cancer. The time point here: after neoadjuvant nivolumab, at surgical resection. Method: immunoSEQ multiplex PCR; TCRdb's copy keeps in-frame clones and lacks some. Here the sample spans around 9,100 clones, around 66% being singletons. The sequencing here drew on PBMCs, taken after nivolumab (anti-PD-1) treatment. The receptors were gathered from a person aged 35-79 years with oral cavity squamous cell carcinoma.

The count of this clone is one. This chain connects TRBV29-1 to TRBJ1-2; tentative D call: TRBD1 (5 bases). The germline V gene encodes CDR1 SQVTM and CDR2 ANQGSEA. The CDR3 spans 11 residues. V dropped 7 bases and J dropped 4 bases, with 10 bases sitting between them. The CDR3 is CSGGTTYGYTF. In DNA, the CDR3 is TGCAGCGGGGGGACTACCTATGGCTACACCTTC.

This clone turned up a few times. This sequence joins TRBV10-3 and TRBJ1-1; D perhaps matches TRBD1 (6 bases). Trimming pared 5 bases from V and 0 bases from J, leaving 13 bases between. The CDR3 spans 15 residues. Germline values: CDR1 ENHRY, CDR2 SYGVKD. In nucleotides, the CDR3 is TGTGCCATCAGTTCGGTTGGACAGATGAACACTGAAGCTTTCTTT. Amino acid sequence: CAISSVGQMNTEAFF.

This clone has more than one count but fewer than ten. The chain has TRBV10-3 and TRBJ1-2, with TRBD1 as a possible D gene (6 bases). Germline V lookup: CDR1 ENHRY, CDR2 SYGVKD. V was shortened by 4 bases and J by 5 bases, with 14 bases between the two germline ends. The CDR3 sequence is 14 residues long. CDR3 loop: CAISGGGQGYGYTF. The DNA of the CDR3 is TGTGCCATCAGTGGAGGAGGGCAGGGGTATGGCTACACCTTC.

CDR3 protein: CASSEQGYTEAFF. CDR3 bases: TGCGCCAGCAGCGAGCAGGGATACACTGAAGCTTTCTTT. The chain employs TRBV5-1 and TRBJ1-1, with D maybe TRBD1 (5 bases). The CDR3 consists of 13 residues. The germline V gene encodes CDR1 SGHRS and CDR2 YFSETQ. Trimming removed 4 bases from V and 3 bases from J, with 10 bases in between.

This clone turned up a few times. The rearrangement uses TRBV5-8 and TRBJ1-2; TRBD1 matches 11 bases. J was trimmed by 6 bases and V by 0 bases; bases with no gene match: 4. This CDR3 region has 15 residues. Germline values: CDR1 SGHTS, CDR2 YDEGEE. The CDR3 sequence: CASSLAWDRGDGYTF. The DNA for the CDR3 is TGTGCCAGCAGCTTGGCCTGGGACAGGGGGGATGGCTACACCTTC.

The rearrangement uses TRBV7-9 and TRBJ1-2; D may be TRBD1 (5 bases). V was clipped by 5 bases and J by 7 bases, with 17 bases between them. The CDR3 is 14 residues long. Looked up from germline, CDR1 is SEHNR and CDR2 is FQNEAQ (reference sequence). DNA for the CDR3: TGTGCCAGCAGCGAAGCAGGGCAGTTGGGTGGCTACACCTTC. It codes for CASSEAGQLGGYTF.

The rearrangement links TRBV5-5 to TRBJ1-1; D gene ambiguous. The CDR3 totals 16 residues. CDR1 is SGHKS and CDR2 is YYEKEE in the germline V gene (reference sequence). The V and J ends lost 2 bases and 4 bases respectively, with 18 bases between them. For the CDR3, the DNA is TGTGCCAGCAGCTTATCGGGTAACCCGTGGAGCACTGAAGCTTTCTTT. This codes for CASSLSGNPWSTEAFF.

The CDR3 DNA reads as TGTGCCAGCAGTCCACTCGAGGGGATAAACACTGAAGCTTTCTTT. It codes for CASSPLEGINTEAFF. The V call is TRBV28, the J call TRBJ1-1, with a weak D call TRBD1 (5 bases). The germline V gene has CDR1 MDHEN and CDR2 SYDVKM. The length of the CDR3 is 15 residues. V lost 5 bases to trimming and J lost 2 bases, with 15 bases between them.

The chain carries TRBV5-6 and TRBJ2-1; D is perhaps TRBD2 (6 bases). The V and J ends lost 4 bases and 2 bases respectively, with 10 bases between them. The germline CDR1 and CDR2 sequences are SGHDT and YYEEEE. The CDR3 totals 14 residues. The CDR3 sequence is CASSPGRTYNEQFF. The CDR3 DNA follows: TGTGCCAGCAGCCCTGGGAGGACCTACAATGAGCAGTTCTTC.

The V gene is TRBV5-1, the J gene TRBJ2-1; TRBD2 aligns across 7 bases. Trimming removed 2 bases from V and 2 bases from J; junction bases left unmatched: 4. In germline, CDR1 is SGHRS, CDR2 YFSETQ. The CDR3 loop spans 15 amino acids. CDR3 in amino acids: CASSFTAGTYNEQFF. Written as DNA, the CDR3 is TGCGCCAGCAGCTTTACAGCGGGGACCTACAATGAGCAGTTCTTC.

This clone was counted only a few times. This rearrangement joins TRBV27 to TRBJ2-1, with 9 positions matching TRBD2. Germline lookup yields CDR1 MNHEY and CDR2 SMNVEV (reference sequence). The V segment lost 5 bases and the J segment 15 bases; nucleotides outside the gene matches: 5. The CDR3 has 11 amino acids. The CDR3, as DNA: TGTGCCAGCAGTAGGGGACTAGCCGCGTTCTTC. Residues: CASSRGLAAFF.

This clone appeared a few times. The chain joins TRBV27 to TRBJ2-2, with D tentatively TRBD2 (6 bases). V was trimmed by 4 bases and J by 7 bases, leaving 13 bases between them. Germline values: CDR1 MNHEY, CDR2 SMNVEV (reference sequence). This CDR3 region has 14 residues. CDR3 in DNA: TGTGCCAGCAGTTCTCCAGGACTAATCGGGGAGCTGTTTTTT. This gives the protein CASSSPGLIGELFF.

The chain carries TRBV6-5 and TRBJ1-2; D gene unclear. Germline-derived CDR1 and CDR2 are MNHEY and SVGAGI. The CDR3 contains 15 residues. V shed 1 base and J shed 2 bases, with 11 bases lying between them. CDR3 loop: CASSYWNQLNYGYTF. The CDR3 bases are TGTGCCAGCAGTTACTGGAACCAGCTAAACTATGGCTACACCTTC.

The V gene is TRBV5-5, the J gene TRBJ1-5; the D is unclear. CDR1 SGHKS and CDR2 YYEKEE come from the germline V gene (reference sequence). The ends were cut back, 1 base at V and 0 bases at J, with 8 bases in the middle. There are 15 residues in the CDR3. The CDR3 protein is CASSLLLNSNQPQHF. The CDR3 bases are TGTGCCAGCAGCTTGTTACTGAATAGCAATCAGCCCCAGCATTTT. The full variable domain, its missing parts supplied by reference TRBV5-5 and TRBJ1-5, is DAGVTQSPTHLIKTRGQQVTLRCSPISGHKSVSWYQQVLGQGPQFIFQYYEKEERGRGNFPDRFSARQFPNYSSELNVNALLLGDSALYLCASSLLLNSNQPQHFGDGTRLSIL.

The CDR3 DNA follows: TGTGCCAGCCGCCTGGGGACAGGGCCCTACGAGCAGTACTTC. Its translation is CASRLGTGPYEQYF. The gene calls are TRBV27 and TRBJ2-7; TRBD1 matches 9 bases. V dropped 8 bases and J dropped 2; count of bases not matched to a gene: 7. The germline CDR1 and CDR2 sequences are MNHEY and SMNVEV (reference sequence). This CDR3 region has 14 residues.

This chain joins TRBV5-4 and TRBJ2-5; D not certain. V was cut by 4 bases and J by 5 bases, with 18 bases left in between. Germline lookup yields CDR1 SGHNT and CDR2 YYREEE (reference sequence). This CDR3 contains 15 residues. The DNA for the CDR3 is TGTGCCAGCAGCACCTCGAACTTTCTAGGGGAGACCCAGTACTTC. Protein product: CASSTSNFLGETQYF.

CDR3 amino acids: CASSLAVGAGELFF. CDR3 nucleotides: TGTGCCAGCAGCTTAGCTGTTGGGGCCGGGGAGCTGTTTTTT. The chain combines TRBV7-6 with TRBJ2-2, with D unresolved. CDR3 length equals 14 residues. The V and J ends lost 0 bases and 6 bases respectively, with 8 bases between them. The germline V gene encodes CDR1 SGHVS and CDR2 FNYEAQ.

The genes are TRBV5-6 and TRBJ1-5, with 9 nucleotides matching TRBD1. Germline-derived CDR1 and CDR2 are SGHDT and YYEEEE. Losses at the gene ends were 4 bases for V and 2 bases for J; bases not matched to a gene: 10. The CDR3 spans 17 residues. The CDR3 region is CASSQLQGAKGNQPQHF. CDR3 DNA: TGTGCCAGCAGCCAACTACAGGGGGCCAAGGGCAATCAGCCCCAGCATTTT. Full variable domain (missing parts from reference TRBV5-6 and TRBJ1-5): DAGVTQSPTHLIKTRGQQVTLRCSPKSGHDTVSWYQQALGQGPQFIFQYYEEEERQRGNFPDRFSGHQFPNYSSELNVNALLLGDSALYLCASSQLQGAKGNQPQHFGDGTRLSIL.